A single sample gave rise to the 23 T cell receptor beta chains below, sequenced in a study of blood T cell repertoires in COVID-19. Sequenced by immunoSEQ multiplex PCR; TCRdb stores in-frame clones only, minus some. Found here are roughly 140,000 clones, less than 90% of them singletons; the top ten hold 38%. The sequencing input was peripheral blood. Receptor source: a human donor in a cohort sampled during active COVID-19.

This CDR3 is CASSGSGGASEQFF. DNA of the CDR3: TGTGCCAGCAGTGGGAGCGGGGGGGCCTCTGAGCAGTTCTTC. The rearrangement uses TRBV6-2 or TRBV6-3 and TRBJ2-1; the match to TRBD2 covers 10 bases. The CDR3 extends over 14 amino acids. V gave up 5 bases and J gave up 9 bases; unmatched junction bases: 7. Germline V lookup: CDR1 MNHEY, CDR2 SVGEGT.

This sequence joins TRBV7-9 and TRBJ1-5, with unresolved D. This CDR3 spans 15 amino acids. Germline lookup yields CDR1 SEHNR and CDR2 FQNEAQ (reference sequence). Trimming removed 1 base from V and 5 bases from J, with 12 bases in between. CDR3 sequence (DNA): TGTGCCAGCAGCTTAGGAGGGTACATACATCAGCCCCAGCATTTT. This sequence encodes CASSLGGYIHQPQHF.

This clone was seen only a few times. The chain links TRBV28 to TRBJ1-2; D ambiguous. V lost 4 bases, J lost 0 bases, and 6 bases lay in between. Germline V gene sequence: CDR1 MDHEN, CDR2 SYDVKM. The CDR3 is made up of 13 amino acids. CDR3 sequence: CASSSTTNYGYTF. The CDR3 coding sequence is TGTGCCAGCAGTTCGACAACTAACTATGGCTACACCTTC.

The chain combines TRBV18 with TRBJ2-5; 7 bases fit TRBD2. There are 13 residues in the CDR3. Germline V CDR1 and CDR2: KGHSH, LQKENI. The junction had 3 bases not matched to a gene; V was cut back by 3 bases and J by 5 bases. The CDR3 sequence is CASSPGGGETQYF. In DNA, the CDR3 is TGTGCCAGCTCACCCGGCGGGGGTGAGACCCAGTACTTC.

This chain joins TRBV5-6 and TRBJ1-5; 10 nucleotides match TRBD1. V lost 0 bases, J lost 7 bases, and 10 bases stayed unmatched. There are 17 residues in the CDR3. The germline V gene has CDR1 SGHDT and CDR2 YYEEEE. Written as DNA, the CDR3 is TGTGCCAGCAGCTTGGCCTCTGGGACAGGGGAGCGACAGCCCCAGCATTTT. Its translation: CASSLASGTGERQPQHF.

This clone was detected once. The V call is TRBV4-3, the J call TRBJ2-5; 13 bases are a match to TRBD2. The junction had 6 bases not matched to a gene; V was cut back by 3 bases and J by 5 bases. From germline, CDR1 is LGHNA and CDR2 YSLEER. The CDR3 consists of 16 residues. The CDR3 DNA sequence: TGCGCCAGCAGCCAGTCCCCGGGACTAGCGGGGGAGACCCAGTACTTC. Amino acid sequence: CASSQSPGLAGETQYF.

V and J are TRBV5-1 and TRBJ2-7; TRBD2 agrees at 8 bases. The length of the CDR3 is 13 residues. After removal of 1 base from V and 4 bases from J, the junction contained 1 base not matched to a gene. Per the germline V gene, CDR1 is SGHRS and CDR2 is YFSETQ. The CDR3 loop reads CASSLREGYEQYF. CDR3 DNA sequence: TGCGCCAGCAGCTTGCGGGAGGGATACGAGCAGTACTTC.

The chain is built from TRBV27 and TRBJ2-3, with D tentatively TRBD2 (7 bases). The CDR3 contains 17 residues. With 3 bases removed from V and 3 bases from J, the gap between germline ends came to 19 bases. Per the germline V gene, CDR1 is MNHEY and CDR2 is SMNVEV (reference sequence). CDR3 loop: CASSFLPGRGPTDTQYF. The CDR3 DNA is TGTGCCAGCAGTTTCCTCCCCGGGCGGGGGCCTACAGATACGCAGTATTTT.

On this clone: Other DNA sequences within the sample encode an identical CDR3. J is TRBJ2-2 and V is TRBV11-2, with a possible D match to TRBD1 (6 bases). This CDR3 comprises 16 residues. Trimming took off 5 bases at V and 0 bases at J, with 13 bases between the two ends. Germline CDR1 SGHAT, CDR2 FQNNGV. The CDR3 loop is CASSLTGLTNTGELFF. The CDR3 coding sequence is TGTGCCAGCAGCCTGACAGGACTTACGAACACCGGGGAGCTGTTTTTT.

The CDR3 is CATSRDPPRDRGFYEQYF. The CDR3 DNA sequence: TGTGCCACCAGCAGAGACCCCCCCCGGGACAGGGGCTTCTACGAGCAGTACTTC. The rearrangement joins TRBV15 to TRBJ2-7, with TRBD1 identical over 10 bases. V dropped 0 bases and J dropped 3; count of bases not matched to a gene: 11. The V gene's germline CDR1 is LNHNV and CDR2 YYDKDF (reference sequence). The CDR3 covers 18 residues.

This clone was counted only a few times. The chain links TRBV3-1 (or the pseudogene TRBV3-2) to TRBJ1-2; D gene uncertain. V was clipped by 0 bases and J by 1 base, with 12 bases between them. Per germline, CDR1 LGHDT and CDR2 YNNKEL (reference sequence). The CDR3 extends over 16 amino acids. CDR3 nucleotide sequence: TGTGCCAGCAGCCAAGAAGCCGAGGGCCTTAACTATGGCTACACCTTC. This gives the protein CASSQEAEGLNYGYTF.

J is TRBJ1-2 and V is TRBV7-8, with D possibly TRBD1 on 6 matching bases. V shed 5 bases and J shed 4 bases, with 14 bases lying between them. Germline values: CDR1 SGHVS, CDR2 FQNEAQ. This CDR3 contains 14 residues. This CDR3 is CASSPGGAGYGYTF. The CDR3 DNA reads as TGTGCCAGCAGCCCTGGGGGGGCGGGCTATGGCTACACCTTC. Looking up the rest from reference TRBV7-8 and TRBJ1-2 gives the full variable domain: GAGVSQSPRYKVAKRGQDVALRCDPISGHVSLFWYQQALGQGPEFLTYFQNEAQLDKSGLPSDRFFAERPEGSVSTLKIQRTQQEDSAVYLCASSPGGAGYGYTFGSGTRLTVV.

The chain recombines TRBV12-5 with TRBJ1-3; D is unclear. This CDR3 is 17 amino acids long. Germline CDR1 LGHNT, CDR2 FRNRAP. Deletions cut 3 bases from V and 0 bases from J, with 15 bases between. The CDR3 DNA is TGTGCTAGTGGTTTTGAGCCAGGTGGGTCCTCTGGAAACACCATATATTTT. The encoded protein is CASGFEPGGSSGNTIYF. The full variable domain, in which reference TRBV12-5 and TRBJ1-3 provide the parts outside the CDR3, is DARVTQTPRHKVTEMGQEVTMRCQPILGHNTVFWYRQTMMQGLELLAYFRNRAPLDDSGMPKDRFSAEMPDATLATLKIQPSEPRDSAVYFCASGFEPGGSSGNTIYFGEGSWLTVV.

This clone was counted ten times or more. The V gene is TRBV6-1, the J gene TRBJ2-1; 14 nucleotides match TRBD2. V lost 4 bases and J lost 7; bases outside the gene matches: 9. The CDR3 totals 17 residues. CDR1 MNHNS and CDR2 SASEGT come from the germline V gene. CDR3 amino acids: CASSARLAGGPRNEQFF. In nucleotides, the CDR3 is TGTGCCAGCAGTGCCAGACTAGCGGGGGGGCCCCGAAATGAGCAGTTCTTC.

The chain combines TRBV4-2 with TRBJ2-5; 8 bases fit TRBD1. Trimming took 0 bases from V and 5 from J; bases not matched to a gene: 5. CDR1 and CDR2 from the germline V gene are LGHNA and YNFKEQ. The CDR3 has 15 residues. This chain's CDR3 is CASSQDLRGRETQYF. DNA for the CDR3: TGTGCCAGCAGCCAAGATCTCAGGGGGCGGGAGACCCAGTACTTC.

The chain couples TRBV19 to TRBJ1-6; 7 bases fit TRBD1. Germline-derived CDR1 and CDR2 are LNHDA and SQIVND (reference sequence). The CDR3 is made up of 17 amino acids. V lost 4 bases and J lost 0; bases outside the gene matches: 6. CDR3 DNA sequence: TGTGCCAGTAGTAAGGGACAGATGAGCTCCTATAATTCACCCCTCCACTTT. Translating it yields CASSKGQMSSYNSPLHF. The variable domain in full, completed from reference TRBV19 and TRBJ1-6, reads DGGITQSPKYLFRKEGQNVTLSCEQNLNHDAMYWYRQDPGQGLRLIYYSQIVNDFQKGDIAEGYSVSREKKESFPLTVTSAQKNPTAFYLCASSKGQMSSYNSPLHFGNGTRLTVT.

CDR3: CASSVSTGLAGANVLTF. The CDR3 coding sequence is TGTGCCAGCAGCGTTTCTACAGGGTTAGCTGGGGCCAACGTCCTGACTTTC. The V call is TRBV9, the J call TRBJ2-6; TRBD1 is a possible D gene (6 bases). Germline assignment: CDR1 SGDLS and CDR2 YYNGEE. The CDR3 spans 17 residues. The V end was cut by 2 bases, the J end by 2 bases, with 14 bases between.

CDR3 loop: CASSDRDRGLETQYF. The CDR3 DNA follows: TGTGCCAGCAGCGACCGGGACAGGGGGCTCGAGACCCAGTACTTC. The genes are TRBV5-4 and TRBJ2-5, with 12 positions matching TRBD1. This CDR3 region has 15 residues. CDR1 and CDR2 from the germline V gene are SGHNT and YYREEE (reference sequence). J gave up 5 bases and V 4 bases, and 6 bases lay outside the gene matches.

This clone was detected only a few times. The chain uses TRBV2 and TRBJ1-5, with D uncertain. CDR3 length: 17 amino acids. Germline loops: CDR1 SNHLY, CDR2 FYNNEI. V dropped 0 bases and J dropped 1 base, with 13 bases sitting between them. CDR3 protein: CASSEAGPGASNQPQHF. In DNA, the CDR3 is TGTGCCAGCAGTGAAGCTGGCCCGGGAGCCAGCAATCAGCCCCAGCATTTT.

The V gene is TRBV7-6, the J gene TRBJ2-1, with 10 nucleotides matching TRBD1. The CDR3 covers 18 residues. V dropped 6 bases and J dropped 0; count of bases not matched to a gene: 11. CDR1 SGHVS and CDR2 FNYEAQ come from the germline V gene. DNA of the CDR3: TGTGCCAGCAGTCCTAGGGACAGGGGTCCTTCCTCCTACAATGAGCAGTTCTTC. Its protein product is CASSPRDRGPSSYNEQFF.

This chain joins TRBV3-1 (or the pseudogene TRBV3-2) and TRBJ2-7; D is uncertain. Trimming took off 0 bases at V and 7 bases at J, with 7 bases between the two ends. Germline V gene sequence: CDR1 LGHDT, CDR2 YNNKEL (reference sequence). There are 12 residues in the CDR3. This CDR3 is CASSQDQVEQYF. CDR3 nucleotide sequence: TGTGCCAGCAGCCAAGATCAGGTGGAGCAGTACTTC.

The chain is built from TRBV29-1 and TRBJ2-5; a weak D match, TRBD2 (5 bases). V dropped 5 bases and J dropped 5 bases, with 21 bases sitting between them. The V gene's germline CDR1 is SQVTM and CDR2 ANQGSEA. This CDR3 is 15 amino acids long. As DNA, the CDR3 is TGCAGCGTTTCTACTGTGGGCGGGTGGGCGGAGACCCAGTACTTC. Protein: CSVSTVGGWAETQYF.

The CDR3 loop reads CATSIAGINYGYTF. As DNA, the CDR3 is TGTGCCACCAGTATCGCAGGGATAAACTATGGCTACACCTTC. The chain uses TRBV24-1 and TRBJ1-2, with a tentative D call TRBD1 (5 bases). Between the trimmed V and J ends, which lost 6 bases and 2 bases, there was a span of 12 bases. CDR1 is KGHDR and CDR2 is SFDVKD in the germline V gene. The CDR3 covers 14 residues.